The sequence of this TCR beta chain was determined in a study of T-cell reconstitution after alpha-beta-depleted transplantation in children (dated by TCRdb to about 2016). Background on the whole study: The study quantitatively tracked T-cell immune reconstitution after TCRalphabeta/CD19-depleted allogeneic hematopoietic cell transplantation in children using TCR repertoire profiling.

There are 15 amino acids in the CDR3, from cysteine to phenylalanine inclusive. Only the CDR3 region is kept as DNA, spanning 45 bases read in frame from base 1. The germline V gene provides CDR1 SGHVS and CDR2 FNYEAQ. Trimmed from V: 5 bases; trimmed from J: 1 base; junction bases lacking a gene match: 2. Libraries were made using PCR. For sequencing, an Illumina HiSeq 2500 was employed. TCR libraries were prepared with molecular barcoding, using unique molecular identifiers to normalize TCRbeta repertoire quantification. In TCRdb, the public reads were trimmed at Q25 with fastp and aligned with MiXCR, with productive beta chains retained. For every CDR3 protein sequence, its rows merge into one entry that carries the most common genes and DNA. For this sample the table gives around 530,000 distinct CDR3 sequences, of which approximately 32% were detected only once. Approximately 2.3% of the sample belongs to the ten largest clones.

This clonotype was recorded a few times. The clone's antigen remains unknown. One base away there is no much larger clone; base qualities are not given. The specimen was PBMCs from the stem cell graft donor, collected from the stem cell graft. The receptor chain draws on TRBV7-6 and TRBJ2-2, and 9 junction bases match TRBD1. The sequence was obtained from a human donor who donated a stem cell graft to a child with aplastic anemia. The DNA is TGTGCCAGCAGCCCGGACAGGGGGAACACCGGGGAGCTGTTTTTT. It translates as CASSPDRGNTGELFF.